The 12 T cell receptor beta chains below were found in one sample sequenced in a study of cytomegalovirus exposure and HLA in healthy donors. The PCR contained 60 Vbeta and 13 Jbeta primers. Clones were sequenced by immunoSEQ multiplex PCR, and TCRdb holds only the in-frame ones, with some missing. This table has around 140,000 clones, roughly 76% appearing once. Source material: PBMCs. The receptors were sampled from a female donor in good health and CMV-seronegative.

The chain employs TRBV18 and TRBJ1-1; D is ambiguous. V lost 1 base and J lost 2, with 14 bases in between. The CDR3 has 16 residues. Germline values: CDR1 KGHSH, CDR2 LQKENI. The CDR3 spells CASSPRMFGENTEAFF. The CDR3 bases are TGTGCCAGCTCACCACGTATGTTCGGGGAAAACACTGAAGCTTTCTTT.

V and J are TRBV5-6 and TRBJ1-2; D not resolved. CDR3 length: 11 amino acids. V dropped 4 bases and J dropped 8 bases, with 9 bases sitting between them. Germline values: CDR1 SGHDT, CDR2 YYEEEE. The DNA of the CDR3 is TGTGCCAGCAGCCGCCAACAAGGCTACACCTTC. This codes for CASSRQQGYTF.

This chain connects TRBV7-8 to TRBJ2-7; 9 bases agree with TRBD2. The CDR3 consists of 15 residues. V lost 5 bases, J lost 2 bases, and 7 bases stayed unmatched. The germline V gene encodes CDR1 SGHVS and CDR2 FQNEAQ. The CDR3 DNA reads as TGTGCCAGCAGCCTACTGACTAGCGGAGCCTACGAGCAGTACTTC. Encoded protein: CASSLLTSGAYEQYF.

This rearrangement joins TRBV11-2 to TRBJ2-7; TRBD2 matches at 11 bases. With 3 bases clipped from V and 0 bases from J, the junction kept 1 base outside the gene matches. The CDR3 length is 15 residues. The germline CDR1 and CDR2 sequences are SGHAT and FQNNGV. The CDR3 DNA reads TGTGCCAGCAGCTTTACTAGCGGGAGCTCCTACGAGCAGTACTTC. Translation gives CASSFTSGSSYEQYF.

This sequence joins TRBV29-1 and TRBJ1-2, with D hard to call. CDR1 is SQVTM, CDR2 ANQGSEA, per germline. CDR3 length: 12 amino acids. V dropped 0 bases and J dropped 7 bases, with 9 bases sitting between them. Written as DNA, the CDR3 is TGCAGCGTTGAAGATCGGGGAGGTGGCTACACCTTC. This sequence encodes CSVEDRGGGYTF.

V usage is TRBV12-5 and J usage is TRBJ2-7; tentatively, D is TRBD2 (7 bases). CDR3 length: 19 amino acids. CDR1 is LGHNT, CDR2 FRNRAP, per germline. Trimming shortened V by 0 bases and J by 4 bases, and 25 bases separated the two germline ends. CDR3 bases: TGTGCTAGTGGTTTGGTCCTCCGGGGGGTGGGGGGCGCGCGGTACGAGCAGTACTTC. Translation: CASGLVLRGVGGARYEQYF.

The rearrangement links TRBV9 to TRBJ2-1, with a possible D match to TRBD2 (5 bases). V was clipped by 3 bases and J by 1 base, with 17 bases between them. Per the germline V gene, CDR1 is SGDLS and CDR2 is YYNGEE. This CDR3 is built from 17 residues. The CDR3 reads CASSEGSEFRSYNEQFF. In nucleotides, the CDR3 is TGTGCCAGCAGCGAGGGTAGCGAATTCCGTTCCTACAATGAGCAGTTCTTC.

The chain carries TRBV7-3 and TRBJ1-2; possible D gene TRBD1, 5 bases. Deletions cut 2 bases from V and 0 bases from J, with 16 bases between. Germline CDR1 is SGHTA and CDR2 is FQGTGA. This CDR3 spans 17 amino acids. Written as DNA, the CDR3 is TGTGCCAGCAGCTTATTGGGTTTGGAGACAGCTAACTATGGCTACACCTTC. Residues: CASSLLGLETANYGYTF.

The V call is TRBV7-2, the J call TRBJ1-1, with D uncertain. V lost 4 bases to trimming and J lost 0 bases, with 6 bases between them. Germline V gives CDR1 SGHTA, CDR2 FQGNSA. The CDR3 sequence is 13 residues long. The DNA for the CDR3 is TGTGCCAGCAGCTCCACATTGAACACTGAAGCTTTCTTT. Amino acid sequence: CASSSTLNTEAFF. The whole variable domain, remainder taken from reference TRBV7-2 and TRBJ1-1, is GAGVSQSPSNKVTEKGKDVELRCDPISGHTALYWYRQSLGQGLEFLIYFQGNSAPDKSGLPSDRFSAERTGGSVSTLTIQRTQQEDSAVYLCASSSTLNTEAFFGQGTRLTVV.

The genes are TRBV9 and TRBJ1-5; D might be TRBD1 (6 bases). The CDR3 is 15 residues long. Trimming took off 4 bases at V and 2 bases at J, with 13 bases between the two ends. CDR1 SGDLS and CDR2 YYNGEE come from the germline V gene. The CDR3 nucleotides read TGTGCCAGCAGCCAGGACAGTGGGGGCAATCAGCCCCAGCATTTT. It translates to CASSQDSGGNQPQHF.

Comments on this clone: Other DNA sequences of this sample code for an identical CDR3. The chain employs TRBV19 and TRBJ1-2; D is ambiguous. CDR1 and CDR2 from the germline V gene are LNHDA and SQIVND (reference sequence). V was pared by 2 bases and J by 3 bases, with 16 bases between. The CDR3 length is 16 residues. The CDR3 region is CASSILRERNDYGYTF. CDR3 bases: TGTGCCAGTAGTATACTGAGGGAAAGGAACGACTATGGCTACACCTTC.

A remark on this clone: An end of the junction differs from the germline gene, which may be a read error. The V call is TRBV6-4, the J call TRBJ1-2, with 7 bases fitting TRBD1. The CDR3 length is 13 residues. CDR1 is MRHNA, CDR2 SNTAGT, per germline. The CDR3: CASSIDRASGYPF. The CDR3 DNA sequence: TGTGCCAGCAGTATCGACAGGGCTTCTGGCTACCCCTTC.